This passage covers 5 T cell receptor beta chains from one sample sequenced in a study of T cells in Graves' hyperthyroidism and ophthalmopathy. TCR beta CDR3 region amplification was performed from RNA transcripts. With the HTBI primer set, the TCR CDR3 went through a first round of RT-PCR. TCRdb fed the multiplex PCR reads into MiXCR, producing one record per CDR3 protein. The data show about 690,000 distinct CDR3 sequences, around a sixth seen once. The specimen was blood. Receptors originate from a man between 45 and 60 years old with Graves' hyperthyroidism.

This clonotype was seen many times. The chain carries TRBV7-3 and TRBJ2-2; D might be TRBD1 or TRBD2, each matching 6 bases. The CDR3 spans 16 residues. Germline V gene lookup returns CDR1 SGHTA and CDR2 FQGTGA. V shed 4 bases and J shed 2 bases, with 14 bases lying between them. The CDR3 coding sequence is TGTGCCAGCAGCTCCTACGGGGGCATCAACACCGGGGAGCTGTTTTTT. The encoded protein is CASSSYGGINTGELFF.

This clonotype was observed at least ten times. The gene calls are TRBV7-8 and TRBJ2-2; 9 bases align to TRBD2. Germline V gene lookup returns CDR1 SGHVS and CDR2 FQNEAQ. With V trimmed by 4 bases and J by 5 bases, 14 bases remained unmatched. This CDR3 region has 18 residues. DNA of the CDR3: TGTGCCAGCAGCTCCGAAGTAGGCGGGAGGGCCAGGACCGGGGAGCTGTTTTTT. Its translation is CASSSEVGGRARTGELFF.

This clonotype was counted only a few times. The V gene is TRBV6-5, the J gene TRBJ2-1; TRBD2 matches 11 bases. With V trimmed by 2 bases and J by 15 bases, 9 bases remained unmatched. The CDR3 extends over 14 amino acids. The germline V gene encodes CDR1 MNHEY and CDR2 SVGAGI. CDR3 DNA sequence: TGTGCCAGCAGTTACGTCGGGCTAGCGGGAGGAATGTTCTTC. Its protein is CASSYVGLAGGMFF.

This clonotype was recorded once. This sequence joins TRBV27 and TRBJ2-6; D gene ambiguous. This CDR3 region has 18 residues. The germline V gene has CDR1 MNHEY and CDR2 SMNVEV (reference sequence). The V gene lost 2 bases and the J gene lost 1 base, with 15 bases spanning the gap. For the CDR3, the DNA is TGTGCCAGCAGTTTACTATCCCAGATAGAGTCTGGGGCCAACGTCCTGACTTTC. The encoded protein is CASSLLSQIESGANVLTF. Complete variable domain (other parts from reference TRBV27 and TRBJ2-6): EAQVTQNPRYLITVTGKKLTVTCSQNMNHEYMSWYRQDPGLGLRQIYYSMNVEVTDKGDVPEGYKVSRKEKRNFPLILESPSPNQTSLYFCASSLLSQIESGANVLTFGAGSRLTVL.

This clonotype was seen many times. This rearrangement joins TRBV7-2 to TRBJ2-1; 11 bases map to TRBD2. J gave up 8 bases and V 5 bases, and 17 bases lay outside the gene matches. CDR3 length equals 18 residues. The germline CDR1 and CDR2 sequences are SGHTA and FQGNSA. CDR3 protein: CASSAQFLAGGLGDEQFF. The CDR3 DNA reads as TGTGCCAGCAGCGCCCAATTCCTAGCGGGAGGCCTTGGTGATGAGCAGTTCTTC.